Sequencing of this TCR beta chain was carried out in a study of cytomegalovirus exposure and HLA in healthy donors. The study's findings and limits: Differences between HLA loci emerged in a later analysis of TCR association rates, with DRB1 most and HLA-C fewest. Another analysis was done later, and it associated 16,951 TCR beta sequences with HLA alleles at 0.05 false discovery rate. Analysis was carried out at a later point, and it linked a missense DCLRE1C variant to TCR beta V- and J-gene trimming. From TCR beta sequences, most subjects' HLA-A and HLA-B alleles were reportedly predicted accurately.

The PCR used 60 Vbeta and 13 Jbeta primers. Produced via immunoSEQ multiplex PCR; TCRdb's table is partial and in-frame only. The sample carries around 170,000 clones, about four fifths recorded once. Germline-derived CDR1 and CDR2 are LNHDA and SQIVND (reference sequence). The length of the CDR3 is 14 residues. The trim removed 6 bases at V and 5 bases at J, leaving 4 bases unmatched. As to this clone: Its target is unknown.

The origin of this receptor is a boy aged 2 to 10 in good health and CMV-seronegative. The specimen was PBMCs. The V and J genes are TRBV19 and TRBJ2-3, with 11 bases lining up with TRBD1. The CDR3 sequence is CASSRDRGIDTQYF. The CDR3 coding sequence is TGTGCCAGTAGCCGGGACAGGGGGATAGATACGCAGTATTTT.